This T cell receptor (beta chain) comes out of a study of OX40 agonist ivuxolimab in advanced cancers. The CDR3 is 15 amino acids. Per germline, CDR1 SGHRS and CDR2 YFSETQ. Between the trimmed V and J ends, which lost 0 bases and 7 bases, there was a span of 13 bases. There are a few counts of this clone. Other DNA sequences in the same sample also yield this CDR3. Sequencing used immunoSEQ multiplex PCR; TCRdb keeps in-frame clones, though not all of them. The table lists 50,000 to 65,000 clones, approximately 87% of them singletons. The chain couples TRBV5-1 to TRBJ1-4; D gene ambiguous. This receptor was identified in an adult with an advanced solid tumor such as melanoma, head and neck, liver or kidney cancer. This specimen was CD4+ or CD8+ T cells sorted from blood, taken in a trial of the OX40 agonist ivuxolimab. The CDR3 DNA is TGCGCCAGCAGCTTGGCGGGCAGATCGGGTGAAAAACTGTTTTTT. Translated: CASSLAGRSGEKLFF.